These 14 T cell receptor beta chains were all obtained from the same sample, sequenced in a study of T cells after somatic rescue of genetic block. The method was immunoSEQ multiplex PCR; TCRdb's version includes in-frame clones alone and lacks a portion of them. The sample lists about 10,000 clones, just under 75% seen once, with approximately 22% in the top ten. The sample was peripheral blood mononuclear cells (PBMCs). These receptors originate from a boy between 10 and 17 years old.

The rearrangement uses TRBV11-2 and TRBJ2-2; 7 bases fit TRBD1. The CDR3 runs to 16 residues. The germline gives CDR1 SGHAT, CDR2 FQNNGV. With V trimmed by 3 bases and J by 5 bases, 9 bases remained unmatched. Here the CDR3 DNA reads TGTGCCAGCAGCTTCCCACCAGGGGGTTTTACCGGGGAGCTGTTTTTT. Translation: CASSFPPGGFTGELFF. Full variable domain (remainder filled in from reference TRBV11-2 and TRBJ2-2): EAGVAQSPRYKIIEKRQSVAFWCNPISGHATLYWYQQILGQGPKLLIQFQNNGVVDDSQLPKDRFSAERLKGVDSTLKIQPAKLEDSAVYLCASSFPPGGFTGELFFGEGSRLTVL.

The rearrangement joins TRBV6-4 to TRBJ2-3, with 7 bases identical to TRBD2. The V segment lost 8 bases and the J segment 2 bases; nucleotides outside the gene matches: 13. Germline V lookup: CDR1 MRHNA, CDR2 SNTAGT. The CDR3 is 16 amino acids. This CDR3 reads CASPVSTGGTTDTQYF. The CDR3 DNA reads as TGTGCCAGCCCAGTTTCTACGGGGGGTACCACAGATACGCAGTATTTT.

The CDR3 bases are TGTGCCAGCAGCCCAGGACTAGCGAGTAAAGATACGCAGTATTTT. Protein sequence: CASSPGLASKDTQYF. The chain employs TRBV5-4 and TRBJ2-3, with TRBD2 identical over 9 bases. Germline CDR1 SGHNT, CDR2 YYREEE (reference sequence). The V and J ends lost 4 bases and 5 bases, in that order; junction bases with no gene match: 8. The CDR3 sequence is 15 residues long.

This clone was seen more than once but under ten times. The CDR3 here is CASSEGYYGYTF. CDR3 DNA: TGTGCCAGCAGTGAAGGATACTATGGCTACACCTTC. The J gene is TRBJ1-2, the V gene TRBV6-1; D is uncertain. Germline V gene lookup returns CDR1 MNHNS and CDR2 SASEGT. The CDR3 extends over 12 amino acids. V dropped 1 base and J dropped 3 bases, with 3 bases sitting between them.

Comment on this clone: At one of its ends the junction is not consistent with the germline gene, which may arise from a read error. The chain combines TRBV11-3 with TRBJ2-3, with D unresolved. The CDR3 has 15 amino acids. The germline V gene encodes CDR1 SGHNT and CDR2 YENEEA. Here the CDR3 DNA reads TGTGCCAGCAGCCCGACGTCGATATCCACAAATACGCAGTATTTT. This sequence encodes CASSPTSISTNTQYF.

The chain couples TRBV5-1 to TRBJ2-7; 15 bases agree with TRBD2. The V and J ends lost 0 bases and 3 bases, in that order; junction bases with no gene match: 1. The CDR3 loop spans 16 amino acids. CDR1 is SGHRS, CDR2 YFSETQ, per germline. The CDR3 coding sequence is TGCGCCAGCAGCTTGGGGACTAGCGGGAGGGTCTACGAGCAGTACTTC. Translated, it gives CASSLGTSGRVYEQYF. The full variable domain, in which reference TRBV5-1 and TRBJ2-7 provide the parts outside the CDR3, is KAGVTQTPRYLIKTRGQQVTLSCSPISGHRSVSWYQQTPGQGLQFLFEYFSETQRNKGNFPGRFSGRQFSNSRSEMNVSTLELGDSALYLCASSLGTSGRVYEQYFGPGTRLTVT.

The CDR3, as DNA: TGCAGCGTTGGAGATGGCGAGCAGTACTTC. Translation: CSVGDGEQYF. This chain uses TRBV29-1 with TRBJ2-7; D remains ambiguous. The CDR3 has 10 residues. The V gene lost 4 bases and the J gene lost 6 bases, with 7 bases spanning the gap. Germline V gene lookup returns CDR1 SQVTM and CDR2 ANQGSEA.

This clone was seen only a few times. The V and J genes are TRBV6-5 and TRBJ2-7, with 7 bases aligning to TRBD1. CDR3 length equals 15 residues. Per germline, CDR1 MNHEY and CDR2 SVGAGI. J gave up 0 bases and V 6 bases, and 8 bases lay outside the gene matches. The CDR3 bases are TGTGCCAGCAGCCGACAGGGTTTGGGCTCCTACGAGCAGTACTTC. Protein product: CASSRQGLGSYEQYF.

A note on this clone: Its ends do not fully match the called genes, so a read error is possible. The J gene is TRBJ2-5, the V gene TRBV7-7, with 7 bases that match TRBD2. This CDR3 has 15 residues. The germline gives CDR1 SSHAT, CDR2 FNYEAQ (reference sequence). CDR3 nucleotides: TGTGCTAGCAGCCTTTCCCTAGCGGTTCCCGAGACCCAGTACTTC. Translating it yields CASSLSLAVPETQYF.

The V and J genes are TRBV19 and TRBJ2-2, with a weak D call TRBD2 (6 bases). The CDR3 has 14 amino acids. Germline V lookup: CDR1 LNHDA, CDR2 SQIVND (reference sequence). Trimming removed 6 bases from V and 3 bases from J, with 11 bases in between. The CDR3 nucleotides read TGTGCCAGTAGCCTAGGGAGGCACACCGGGGAGCTGTTTTTT. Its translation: CASSLGRHTGELFF.

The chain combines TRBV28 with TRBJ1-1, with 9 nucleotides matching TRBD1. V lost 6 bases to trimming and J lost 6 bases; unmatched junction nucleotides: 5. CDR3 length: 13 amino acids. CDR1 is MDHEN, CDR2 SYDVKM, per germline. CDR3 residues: CASRWDRVAEAFF. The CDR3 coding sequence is TGTGCCAGCAGGTGGGACAGGGTCGCTGAAGCTTTCTTT.

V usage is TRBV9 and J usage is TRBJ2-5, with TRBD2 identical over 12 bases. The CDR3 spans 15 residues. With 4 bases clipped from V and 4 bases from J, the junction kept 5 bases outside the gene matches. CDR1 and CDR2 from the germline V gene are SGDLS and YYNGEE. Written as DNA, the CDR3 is TGTGCCAGCAGCCCTAGGACTAGCGGGGTAGAGACCCAGTACTTC. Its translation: CASSPRTSGVETQYF.

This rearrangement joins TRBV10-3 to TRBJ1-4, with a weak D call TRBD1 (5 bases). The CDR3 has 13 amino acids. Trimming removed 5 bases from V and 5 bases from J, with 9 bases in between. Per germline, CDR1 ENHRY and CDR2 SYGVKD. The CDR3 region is CAISSRDNEKLFF. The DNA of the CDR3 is TGTGCCATCAGTTCCCGGGACAATGAAAAACTGTTTTTT.

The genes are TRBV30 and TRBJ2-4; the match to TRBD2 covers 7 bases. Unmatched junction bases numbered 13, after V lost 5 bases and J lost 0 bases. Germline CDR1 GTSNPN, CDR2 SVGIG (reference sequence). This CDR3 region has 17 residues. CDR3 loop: CAWQGRGGLVAKNIQYF. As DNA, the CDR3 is TGTGCCTGGCAAGGGCGGGGAGGGTTAGTAGCCAAAAACATTCAGTACTTC.